This TCR beta chain was captured by sequencing in a study of blood T cell repertoires in COVID-19. V was pared by 4 bases and J by 6 bases, with 18 bases of the junction left unmatched. Germline V gene lookup returns CDR1 SQVTM and CDR2 ANQGSEA. This CDR3 is 17 amino acids long. The assay was immunoSEQ multiplex PCR, and TCRdb's table has in-frame clones only and misses some. This sample carries 150,000 to 200,000 clones, around 80% of them seen once, and the ten largest clones take roughly 12%. This clone was found a few times. The J gene is TRBJ2-1, the V gene TRBV29-1, with TRBD2 matching over 7 bases. Sequences were obtained from peripheral blood. This clonotype originated in a man aged 45-60 years who had recovered from COVID-19. For the CDR3, the DNA is TGCAGCGTTGCTAGCCCCACGGAGGGGAGGGCCCCCAATGAGCAGTTCTTC. Residues: CSVASPTEGRAPNEQFF.